This T cell receptor (beta chain) originates from a study of control samples from healthy donors and cancer patients. This CDR3 comprises 16 residues. With 2 bases removed from V and 1 base from J, the gap between germline ends came to 11 bases. Germline-derived CDR1 and CDR2 are SGHAT and FQNNGV. TCRdb's table, derived via immunoSEQ multiplex PCR, lists solely in-frame clones and lacks some. Of some 78,000 clones in the sample, around 90% were seen once. The TCR comes from a woman aged 55-69 years in good health. The chain uses TRBV11-2 and TRBJ2-2; D is uncertain. The sequencing sample was made of blood. Written as DNA, the CDR3 is TGTGCCAGCAGCTTAATGGCACTGGGGAACACCGGGGAGCTGTTTTTT. It codes for CASSLMALGNTGELFF.